This T cell receptor (beta chain) was captured by sequencing in a study of Ad26.COV2.S vaccination and SARS-CoV-2 variants (dated by TCRdb to the early 2020s). Turning to the overall study: Donors in the vaccine arm were drawn from COV1001, a phase I-IIa trial of Ad26.COV2.S in healthy adults that was multicentre, randomized, double-blind and placebo-controlled. Dosing of Ad26.COV2.S was intramuscular, at either 5x10^10 or 1x10^11 viral particles, delivered as one shot or as two shots spaced 56 days apart. TCRbeta repertoire sequencing was used to assess the specificity and breadth of SARS-CoV-2-reactive T cell receptors after Ad26.COV2.S vaccination. A total of roughly 32 samples were included in the TCR-sequenced set, comprising around 20 Ad26.COV2.S vaccine recipients, 5 placebo recipients and 8 SARS-CoV-2 convalescent individuals. Participants in the trial were split at random into five groups of five each, receiving low-dose or high-dose Ad26.COV2.S once or twice, or else placebo on both occasions. Throughout the experiments and outcome assessment, investigators stayed blinded to trial group allocation.

The immunoSEQ Assay was used to sequence TCRbeta CDR3 regions. After extraction, genomic DNA underwent amplification by bias-controlled multiplex PCR, followed by high-throughput sequencing. From the authors' description of their analysis: Collapsing and filtering of sequences were performed to quantify the absolute abundance of each unique TCRbeta CDR3 region. T cell fraction was estimated by normalizing TCRbeta template counts to usable DNA, with usable DNA measured through amplification of reference genes found in all nucleated cells. Repertoire TCRs were annotated as SARS-CoV-2-specific when V gene, CDR3 amino acid sequence and J gene were exactly matched to a known reactive TCR set. The reference SARS-CoV-2 TCR set came from MIRA and was filtered for enrichment in COVID-19-positive ImmuneCODE repertoires, removing public or cross-reactive TCRs. Using the MIRA antigens, annotated TCRs were further analysed by specific ORF or by position within an ORF. Depth was the summed frequency of annotated unique rearrangements, while breadth was defined as annotated unique rearrangements over total unique productive rearrangements. TCR breadth was compared between groups using two-sided Wilcoxon rank-sum tests. Drawn from immuneACCESS, this table holds only the in-frame rearrangements with V and J called that TCRdb kept. Clones are partly lost; checked studies trace under half to an unresolved V gene and leave the rest unexplained. Clone size and V and J calls were adopted from that table, with D and trimming inferred from the DNA. In this sample the table shows approximately 300,000 clones, about 82% of which occur a single time. 2.1% of the sample rests with the top ten.

The label giving this sample's treatment or condition can be read as: around 19 received Ad26.COV2.S at low or high dose, single or two shots; about 5 received placebo; per-sample allocation not given. For vaccine and placebo recipients, repertoires were sequenced using samples collected on day 63 after the first injection. In Cohort 1b, 20 to 25 adults aged 18-55 years were enrolled at a single site in Boston, USA, between 29 July and 7 August 2020. Ad26.COV2.S was a replication-incompetent adenovirus type 26 vector that expressed a prefusion-stabilized SARS-CoV-2 spike protein derived from the original Wuhan strain. Here is what the overall study found, with its caveats: It was noted by the authors that total T cell responses may have been underestimated by the TCR breadth and depth analyses. Spike-specific TCR breadth was higher in Ad26.COV2.S recipients than in placebo recipients (P = 0.0014). After vaccination, spike-specific CD8+ and CD4+ T cell responses were reported to show substantial breadth. Non-spike TCR breadth was comparable between vaccine and placebo recipients, consistent with the vaccine containing only spike. The study was not powered to compare responses between vaccine doses or regimens.

A note on this clone: The antigen it recognizes is unknown. The sample holds no much larger clone one base away, and base qualities are not on file.

The sample in question was peripheral blood, obtained in a trial of Ad26.COV2.S vaccine versus placebo. The sequence was obtained from a person aged 18-65 years who received the Ad26.COV2.S COVID-19 vaccine or a placebo.

The nucleotide sequence is TGTGCCAGCAGCCCAGGGACAGGGCTAGCCTACGAGCAGTACTTC. This is translated as CASSPGTGLAYEQYF. The chain joins TRBV7-9 to TRBJ2-7, with TRBD1 matching 9 junction bases. The CDR3 spans 15 residues, from the cysteine through the phenylalanine. CDR3 DNA only is kept here, 45 bases in frame from base 1. Trimming accounts for 5 bases at V and 2 bases at J, while the number of junction bases matched to no gene is 7. CDR1 and CDR2, per the germline V gene (reference sequence), are SEHNR and FQNEAQ.